This is a list of T cell receptor beta chains from one sample in a study of blood T cell repertoires in COVID-19. Here immunoSEQ multiplex PCR was the method, and the copy in TCRdb shows in-frame clones only, minus some. This sample has around 330,000 clones; more than 75% occur once, and the top ten carry 2.6%. Sequenced input: PBMCs or T cells enriched from blood (not recorded which). The receptors were sampled from a man between 60 and 70 years old who had recovered from COVID-19. Both conserved end residues are part of each CDR3. D genes are given only for firm matches. Only some rows state a clone size, as once, few, many or a class for expanded clones.

d_call,cdr3_length,v_call,j_call,clone_size,cdr3_aa,cdr3_nt
-,16,TRBV9,TRBJ2-1,once,CASSVFSAGSYNEQFF,TGTGCCAGCAGCGTATTTTCCGCGGGCTCCTACAATGAGCAGTTCTTC
-,15,TRBV4-3,TRBJ1-2,-,CASSQEGGVVGGYTF,TGCGCCAGCAGCCAAGAGGGGGGGGTAGTCGGTGGCTACACCTTC
-,16,TRBV5-4,TRBJ2-4,-,CASSAMTGLAKNIQYF,TGTGCCAGCAGCGCTATGACTGGATTAGCCAAAAACATTCAGTACTTC
-,11,TRBV18,TRBJ2-5,once,CASSLGAQEYF,TGTGCCAGTTCCTTGGGGGCGCAGGAGTACTTC
-,16,TRBV19,TRBJ2-7,-,CASSIGRQGGSYEQYF,TGTGCCAGTAGTATAGGGCGACAGGGAGGCTCCTACGAGCAGTACTTC
-,13,TRBV10-1,TRBJ1-2,-,CASSDGRGFGYTF,TGCGCCAGCAGTGACGGCAGGGGATTTGGCTACACCTTC
-,13,TRBV7-9,TRBJ2-1,-,CASSLGQGNEQFF,TGTGCCAGCAGCTTAGGGCAGGGAAATGAGCAGTTCTTC
TRBD1,16,TRBV4-1,TRBJ1-2,-,CASSQDWDRTLYGYTF,TGCGCCAGCAGCCAAGATTGGGACAGGACCCTCTATGGCTACACCTTC
-,13,TRBV6-5,TRBJ1-1,-,CASRRAHGVGAFF,TGTGCCAGCAGGCGAGCCCACGGGGTAGGAGCTTTCTTT
-,14,TRBV5-4,TRBJ2-7,-,CASSPSVEGYEQYF,TGTGCCAGCAGCCCCTCTGTTGAGGGCTACGAGCAGTACTTC
-,16,TRBV9,TRBJ2-5,-,CASSANAAGAGETQYF,TGTGCCAGCAGCGCTAATGCTGCAGGGGCGGGTGAGACCCAGTACTTC
-,15,TRBV7-2,TRBJ1-1,few,CASSLDPGMNTEAFF,TGTGCCAGCAGCTTAGATCCAGGAATGAACACTGAAGCTTTCTTT
-,15,TRBV20-1,TRBJ2-7,few,CSASSAAMPFYEQYF,TGCAGTGCTAGTTCGGCGGCGATGCCCTTCTACGAGCAGTACTTC
-,15,TRBV6-5,TRBJ2-3,once,CASRLQGGSTDTQYF,TGTGCCAGCAGGCTACAGGGAGGGAGCACAGATACGCAGTATTTT
TRBD1,16,TRBV7-2,TRBJ2-3,few,CASSSGTGRGTDTQYF,TGTGCCAGCAGCTCCGGGACAGGGCGGGGTACAGATACGCAGTATTTT
TRBD1,18,TRBV6-2/TRBV6-3,TRBJ2-6,few,CASSRPGTGMTGANVLTF,TGTGCCAGCAGTCGCCCCGGGACAGGGATGACTGGGGCCAACGTCCTGACTTTC
TRBD1,13,TRBV12-3/TRBV12-4,TRBJ1-5,many,CASSRTGTQPQHF,TGTGCCAGCAGCCGGACAGGGACCCAGCCCCAGCATTTT
TRBD1,14,TRBV7-8,TRBJ1-6,many,CASSSDRGNSPLHF,TGTGCCAGCAGCAGCGACAGGGGGAATTCACCCCTCCACTTT
TRBD1,15,TRBV5-1,TRBJ1-6,-,CASSLEGQGSSPLHF,TGCGCCAGCAGCTTGGAGGGACAGGGATCCTCACCCCTCCACTTT
-,14,TRBV19,TRBJ2-7,-,CASSGTLDSYEQYF,TGTGCCAGTTCCGGGACACTAGACTCCTACGAGCAGTACTTC
-,17,TRBV19,TRBJ1-6,few,CASSSHGGYDYNSPLHF,TGTGCCAGTAGTTCCCACGGGGGGTATGACTATAATTCACCCCTCCACTTT
TRBD2,16,TRBV9,TRBJ2-1,-,CASSVGGTSSYNEQFF,TGTGCCAGCAGCGTAGGGGGGACTAGCTCCTACAATGAGCAGTTCTTC
-,14,TRBV27,TRBJ1-6,-,CASSFRGYNSPLHF,TGTGCCAGCAGTTTCAGGGGCTATAATTCACCCCTCCACTTT
-,14,TRBV27,TRBJ2-7,-,CASSLGGTSYEQYF,TGTGCCAGCAGTTTAGGCGGGACCTCCTACGAGCAGTACTTC
-,14,TRBV7-2,TRBJ1-2,few,CASSPSRGAGGYTF,TGTGCCAGCAGCCCCTCGCGGGGGGCGGGTGGCTACACCTTC
TRBD1,14,TRBV19,TRBJ1-2,-,CASTRGTGLYGYTF,TGTGCCAGTACCAGGGGGACAGGGCTCTATGGCTACACCTTC
-,13,TRBV18,TRBJ1-2,once,CASLRGGGYGYTF,TGTGCCAGCCTCCGTGGGGGGGGCTATGGCTACACCTTC
TRBD2,19,TRBV9,TRBJ2-1,-,CASSVAYASGGASYNEQFF,TGTGCCAGCAGCGTAGCTTATGCTAGCGGGGGGGCCTCCTACAATGAGCAGTTCTTC
-,9,TRBV29-1,TRBJ2-5,few,CSSGGPQYF,TGCAGCTCCGGGGGACCTCAGTACTTC
-,11,TRBV6-2/TRBV6-3,TRBJ1-6,-,CASSSGSPLHF,TGTGCCAGCAGTTCAGGTTCACCCCTCCACTTT
TRBD2,18,TRBV11-2,TRBJ2-3,-,CASSLGTSGRAVTDTQYF,TGTGCCAGCAGCTTGGGGACTAGCGGGAGGGCCGTTACAGATACGCAGTATTTT
-,15,TRBV3-1/TRBV3-2,TRBJ1-3,-,CASSHQQNSGNTIYF,TGTGCCAGCAGCCACCAACAGAACTCTGGAAACACCATATATTTT
-,12,TRBV2,TRBJ2-7,once,CASRQEGYEQYF,TGTGCCAGCCGGCAGGAGGGCTACGAGCAGTACTTC
-,13,TRBV27,TRBJ2-1,-,CASSLPAGNEQFF,TGTGCCAGCAGTTTACCGGCAGGCAATGAGCAGTTCTTC
TRBD2,17,TRBV10-3,TRBJ2-3,-,CAISGGGLAGSTDTQYF,TGTGCCATCAGTGGCGGGGGACTAGCGGGGAGCACAGATACGCAGTATTTT
-,15,TRBV5-1,TRBJ2-1,-,CASSYPSEVYNEQFF,TGCGCCAGCAGCTACCCTAGCGAGGTATACAATGAGCAGTTCTTC
-,16,TRBV10-2,TRBJ1-2,once,CASSESFGAYLYGYTF,TGCGCCAGCAGTGAGAGTTTTGGGGCTTACCTTTATGGCTACACCTTC
TRBD2,15,TRBV5-1,TRBJ2-1,-,CASSDSGSSYNEQFF,TGCGCCAGCAGCGATAGCGGGAGCTCCTACAATGAGCAGTTCTTC
-,16,TRBV19,TRBJ1-4,-,CASSIPSGLGGEKLFF,TGTGCCAGTAGTATTCCCTCGGGACTCGGAGGGGAAAAACTGTTTTTT
-,15,TRBV11-2,TRBJ1-3,-,CASSPGDGSGNTIYF,TGTGCCAGCAGCCCAGGGGACGGTTCTGGAAACACCATATATTTT
-,17,TRBV18,TRBJ1-1,-,CASSPQGGSYRNTEAFF,TGTGCCAGCTCACCACAGGGGGGGAGTTACAGGAACACTGAAGCTTTCTTT
TRBD1,14,TRBV7-9,TRBJ1-4,-,CASSRTGGGEKLFF,TGTGCCAGCAGCCGGACAGGGGGCGGTGAAAAACTGTTTTTT
TRBD1,16,TRBV4-3,TRBJ1-2,few,CASSQDHPQGRNGYTF,TGCGCCAGCAGCCAAGATCATCCACAGGGGAGGAATGGCTACACCTTC
TRBD1,17,TRBV4-3,TRBJ2-7,-,CASSQESGGTGAYEQYF,TGCGCCAGCAGCCAAGAATCGGGGGGGACAGGGGCCTACGAGCAGTACTTC
-,14,TRBV24-1,TRBJ1-2,-,CATSDPGQHYGYTF,TGTGCCACCAGCGACCCAGGACAGCACTATGGCTACACCTTC
-,13,TRBV27,TRBJ2-5,-,CASSTQSRGTQYF,TGTGCCAGCAGTACGCAATCCCGGGGGACCCAGTACTTC
-,15,TRBV7-2,TRBJ1-3,-,CASSLAVSSGNTIYF,TGTGCCAGCAGCTTAGCCGTCAGCTCTGGAAACACCATATATTTT
-,14,TRBV15,TRBJ2-3,once,CATSRDGGAGTQYF,TGTGCCACCAGCAGAGATGGCGGGGCGGGTACGCAGTATTTT
-,14,TRBV9,TRBJ1-3,-,CATGRGASGNTIYF,TGTGCCACCGGACGGGGTGCGTCTGGAAACACCATATATTTT
TRBD1,14,TRBV9,TRBJ2-5,-,CASSADRGYETQYF,TGTGCCAGCAGCGCGGACAGGGGATATGAGACCCAGTACTTC